Sequencing of this TCR beta chain was carried out in a study of T cell responses to AZD1222 COVID-19 vaccine (dated by TCRdb to about 2021). Regarding the complete study: A total of roughly 240 trial participants underwent TCR sequencing, of whom about 210 received two doses of AZD1222 and 26 received two doses of the MenACWY control vaccine. Trial participants were enrolled by age into subgroups of 18-55, 56-69 and 70-plus years, and around 140, 26 and 57 TCR-sequenced participants, respectively, were included in these subgroups. Results the study describes overall, beyond this receptor: After two AZD1222 doses, spike-specific TCR breadth and depth were significantly higher than at day 0 and than in MenACWY recipients. The 56-69-year group was small, and its depth increase did not reach significance, likely because of low power. Conclusions about previously exposed vaccinees are limited, since just five to seven AZD1222 recipients were seropositive for SARS-CoV-2 at baseline. Participants were mostly white British, with more females than males. The authors suggested clonal diversity may have been underestimated. Because no samples from the day 14 peak response were available, repertoires could be characterized only after the peak T cell response. Reportedly, almost half of the unique spike-specific TCRs recognized epitopes lying outside the regions that are mutated in the B.1.351 and B.1.1.7 variants. Vaccine-associated CD4 TCRs spanned the whole spike protein, with dominant responses in regions 160-218 and 743-854.

Deletion took 0 bases off V and 4 bases off J, with a span of 2 bases between the germline ends. Including the terminal cysteine and phenylalanine, the CDR3 comprises 11 residues. Only the CDR3 region is kept as DNA, spanning 33 bases read in frame from base 1. From the germline V gene, CDR1 is SGHRS and CDR2 is YFSETQ. About this clone itself: This clone's antigen is unknown. Base qualities were left out, and no much larger clone turns up one base away.

The CDR3 regions of human TCRbeta chains were analyzed by immunosequencing. As for the authors' bioinformatics: Repertoire TCRs were checked for matches against a reference library of SARS-CoV-2-specific TCRs that had been generated using the MIRA antigen-specificity platform. Breadth was defined as the fraction of unique TCRs that were SARS-CoV-2-associated. Depth was defined as the fraction of total T cells that were SARS-CoV-2-associated. Using the MIRA data, each spike-specific TCR was assigned both to the spike region to which the TCR was reactive and to a CD4 or CD8 class. Log10-transformed breadth and depth values were compared by one-way ANOVA with Sidak's multiple comparisons tests. Not all clones reach the TCRdb copy of this immuneACCESS table, which keeps in-frame sequences only. Checked studies attribute under half of the gap to unresolved V genes and leave the rest unexplained. That table gives V, J and clone size, and the DNA gave D and trimming. The sample has 200,000 or so clones on record, just over 90% of them singletons. The top ten clones comprise 1% of the sample.

The label giving this sample's time point can be read as: baseline before first vaccination. Interpreted using the paper, the treatment or condition label stands for: meningococcal conjugate vaccine given as trial control. Vaccinee samples were obtained from the UK trials COV001 and COV002, which included a single-blind randomized controlled phase 2/3 trial of AZD1222 (ChAdOx1 nCoV-19) in healthy adults. For TCRbeta chain sequencing, PBMC samples from trial participants were taken at day 0 and at day 28 after the second dose. This TCR was recovered from an adult in good health. The chain joins TRBV5-1 to TRBJ2-7; the D gene identity is not certain. The starting material was peripheral blood, obtained on day 0 of MenACWY control vaccination. The CDR3 reads CASSLGYEQYF. DNA sequence: TGCGCCAGCAGCTTGGGGTACGAGCAGTACTTC.